This TCR beta chain was found in a study of CD8+ T cells in alopecia areata. Study-level background: It was oral tofacitinib, at 5 to 10 mg twice daily, that treated patients received. Study findings and constraints: Patients shared TCRs less clearly than mice did, possibly owing to HLA. It was lesional scalp, especially alopecia totalis/universalis, that showed higher clonality than normal scalp.

Reverse transcription of extracted RNA yielded cDNA, which provided the sequencing template. The assay was immunoSEQ multiplex PCR, and TCRdb's table has in-frame clones only and misses some. The sample shows about 98,000 clones, about 40% of them seen only once. Alopecia areata patients had lesional scalp punch biopsies and peripheral blood taken from them. This CDR3 contains 17 residues. The germline V gene encodes CDR1 KGHSH and CDR2 LQKENI. After removal of 4 bases from V and 6 bases from J, the junction contained 13 bases not matched to a gene. Regarding this clone: Antigen unknown.

V gene TRBV18 combines with J gene TRBJ2-1; 9 nucleotides match TRBD1. This sequence originates from a human donor with alopecia areata. Material: CD4+ T cells sorted from blood. The CDR3 loop is CASSLTDRGAIGNEQFF. Written as DNA, the CDR3 is TGTGCCAGCTCACTAACAGACAGGGGGGCGATCGGCAATGAGCAGTTCTTC. The full variable domain, rest sourced from reference TRBV18 and TRBJ2-1, is NAGVMQNPRHLVRRRGQEARLRCSPMKGHSHVYWYRQLPEEGLKFMVYLQKENIIDESGMPKERFSAEFPKEGPSILRIQQVVRGDSAAYFCASSLTDRGAIGNEQFFGPGTRLTVL.